The 9 T cell receptor beta chains presented below share a single source sample, sequenced in a study of blood T cell repertoires in COVID-19. The table came from immunoSEQ multiplex PCR; TCRdb's copy has only in-frame clones and leaves some out. The data contain fewer than 120,000 clones, nearly 90% of them singletons. Material: peripheral blood. Source of these receptors: a human donor in a cohort sampled during active COVID-19.

The chain is built from TRBV18 and TRBJ2-2; no clear D. Trimming pared 0 bases from V and 6 bases from J, leaving 5 bases between. The CDR3 loop spans 13 amino acids. Germline CDR1 and CDR2: KGHSH and LQKENI. CDR3 coding DNA: TGTGCCAGCTCACCACCGGCCCCCGGGGAGCTGTTTTTT. It encodes CASSPPAPGELFF.

V usage is TRBV5-1 and J usage is TRBJ2-3; D unresolved. Per germline, CDR1 SGHRS and CDR2 YFSETQ. Deletions cut 4 bases from V and 3 bases from J, with 18 bases between. The CDR3 loop spans 16 amino acids. The CDR3 is CASSHTTSQKTDTQYF. The CDR3 DNA sequence: TGCGCCAGCAGCCACACCACGTCCCAGAAAACAGATACGCAGTATTTT. The whole variable domain, filled in from reference TRBV5-1 and TRBJ2-3, reads KAGVTQTPRYLIKTRGQQVTLSCSPISGHRSVSWYQQTPGQGLQFLFEYFSETQRNKGNFPGRFSGRQFSNSRSEMNVSTLELGDSALYLCASSHTTSQKTDTQYFGPGTRLTVL.

The CDR3 nucleotides are TGCGCCACCAAAGCAGGGGTCGAGGTAACCTACGAGCAGTACTTC. Protein: CATKAGVEVTYEQYF. The chain recombines TRBV5-1 with TRBJ2-7; a possible D gene is TRBD1 (6 bases). Per the germline V gene, CDR1 is SGHRS and CDR2 is YFSETQ. Trimming removed 9 bases from V and 2 bases from J, with 21 bases in between. The CDR3 spans 15 residues.

The chain employs TRBV19 and TRBJ2-6; weak D call: TRBD2 (6 bases). From germline, CDR1 is LNHDA and CDR2 SQIVND (reference sequence). Trimming removed 4 bases at V and 2 bases at J, with 18 bases between. The CDR3 sequence is 18 residues long. CDR3 amino acids: CASSSLGVGGAGANVLTF. The CDR3, as DNA: TGTGCCAGTAGTAGCTTGGGGGTCGGGGGAGCTGGGGCCAACGTCCTGACTTTC.

The rearrangement joins TRBV6-2 or TRBV6-3 to TRBJ1-1, with 7 bases identical to TRBD1. V shed 4 bases, J shed 1 base, and the junction held 3 bases outside the gene matches. The germline V gene encodes CDR1 MNHEY and CDR2 SVGEGT. The CDR3 has 14 amino acids. The DNA of the CDR3 is TGTGCCAGCAGTTGGACAGGAGAGAACACTGAAGCTTTCTTT. Translated, it gives CASSWTGENTEAFF.

V and J are TRBV7-8 and TRBJ2-1, with D maybe TRBD2 (5 bases). Germline assignment: CDR1 SGHVS and CDR2 FQNEAQ. The CDR3 runs 20 residues. Deletions cut 5 bases from V and 6 bases from J, with 32 bases between. The CDR3 reads CASSPGRTLLATRGFNEQFF. CDR3 DNA: TGTGCCAGCAGCCCTGGACGGACCCTACTGGCTACCCGGGGATTCAATGAGCAGTTCTTC.

The rearrangement joins TRBV3-1 (or the pseudogene TRBV3-2) to TRBJ1-6; D might be TRBD1 (6 bases). The CDR3 sequence is 13 residues long. The V gene lost 10 bases and the J gene lost 5 bases, with 12 bases spanning the gap. Germline CDR1 and CDR2: LGHDT and YNNKEL (reference sequence). The CDR3 DNA is TGTGCCACCTCGACAGGTAATAATTCACCCCTCCACTTT. Translated: CATSTGNNSPLHF.

The V call is TRBV4-1, the J call TRBJ1-2; D possibly corresponds to TRBD1 (5 bases). Germline V lookup: CDR1 MGHRA, CDR2 YSYEKL. V was trimmed by 4 bases and J by 2 bases, leaving 8 bases between them. The CDR3 consists of 13 residues. For the CDR3, the DNA is TGCGCCAGCAGCCGCCAGGGAAACTATGGCTACACCTTC. It yields the protein CASSRQGNYGYTF.

This sequence joins TRBV7-8 and TRBJ1-2, with 9 bases that match TRBD1. The V segment lost 4 bases and the J segment 4 bases; nucleotides outside the gene matches: 7. Germline V gene sequence: CDR1 SGHVS, CDR2 FQNEAQ. The CDR3 sequence is 15 residues long. CDR3 protein: CASSYRDRDVYGYTF. CDR3 DNA sequence: TGTGCCAGCAGCTACCGGGACAGGGACGTCTATGGCTACACCTTC.